The 6 T cell receptor beta chains below were found in one sample sequenced in a study of CD8 T cells in Susac syndrome. Reverse transcription of 0.5 to 1 ug RNA was performed with random hexamers. MiXCR, applied by TCRdb to the immunoSEQ multiplex PCR reads, yields one record per CDR3 protein. The top ten hold just under 0.095% of the sample, which has 190,000 or so distinct CDR3 sequences, 90% to 95% seen once. Specimen: CD4+ T cells from PBMCs. These receptors originate from a human donor with multiple sclerosis.

The chain couples TRBV12-3 or TRBV12-4 to TRBJ2-7; D is perhaps TRBD1 or TRBD2 (5 bases each). V was cut by 1 base and J by 2 bases, with 6 bases left in between. This CDR3 has 13 amino acids. For the CDR3, the DNA is TGTGCCAGCAGTTTAGAGGGACCCTACGAGCAGTACTTC. This encodes CASSLEGPYEQYF.

This chain links TRBV3-1 with TRBJ1-5; 7 nucleotides match TRBD1. The CDR3 loop spans 15 amino acids. V was clipped by 3 bases and J by 1 base; unmatched bases: 3. Germline CDR1 is LGHDT and CDR2 is YNNKEL (reference sequence). The CDR3 loop is CASSHGTDSNQPQHF. Written as DNA, the CDR3 is TGTGCCAGCAGCCATGGGACAGACAGCAATCAGCCCCAGCATTTT.

This clonotype showed up just once. The rearrangement uses TRBV7-8 and TRBJ1-1; D is uncertain. Per germline, CDR1 SGHVS and CDR2 FQNEAQ. This CDR3 has 16 amino acids. Trimming stripped 0 bases from V and 5 bases from J, with 16 bases between. CDR3 in amino acids: CASSLARDFVWTEAFF. For the CDR3, the DNA is TGTGCCAGCAGCTTAGCGCGCGATTTTGTGTGGACTGAAGCTTTCTTT.

The chain employs TRBV27 and TRBJ1-1; D possibly corresponds to TRBD1 (5 bases). Trimming pared 5 bases from V and 10 bases from J, leaving 14 bases between. This CDR3 spans 12 amino acids. The germline CDR1 and CDR2 sequences are MNHEY and SMNVEV (reference sequence). The CDR3 is CASSPRGIGAFF. In nucleotides, the CDR3 is TGTGCCAGCAGTCCGAGGGGAATTGGAGCTTTCTTT.

The chain couples TRBV18 to TRBJ2-1; the D call may be TRBD1 or TRBD2 (6 bases each). Trimming shortened V by 6 bases and J by 9 bases, and 18 bases separated the two germline ends. CDR3 length: 14 amino acids. Germline V CDR1 and CDR2: KGHSH, LQKENI. CDR3 region: CASSPLGAGGEQFF. DNA of the CDR3: TGTGCCAGCTCCCCTCTGGGGGCCGGGGGTGAGCAGTTCTTC. The variable domain in full, completed from reference TRBV18 and TRBJ2-1, reads NAGVMQNPRHLVRRRGQEARLRCSPMKGHSHVYWYRQLPEEGLKFMVYLQKENIIDESGMPKERFSAEFPKEGPSILRIQQVVRGDSAAYFCASSPLGAGGEQFFGPGTRLTVL.

The chain carries TRBV20-1 and TRBJ2-1, with D tentatively TRBD1 (6 bases). Germline loops: CDR1 DFQATT, CDR2 SNEGSKA (reference sequence). With 4 bases removed from V and 3 bases from J, the gap between germline ends came to 13 bases. The CDR3 is made up of 14 amino acids. The chain's CDR3 is CSATKDSNYNEQFF. The DNA for the CDR3 is TGCAGTGCTACGAAGGACAGCAACTACAATGAGCAGTTCTTC.